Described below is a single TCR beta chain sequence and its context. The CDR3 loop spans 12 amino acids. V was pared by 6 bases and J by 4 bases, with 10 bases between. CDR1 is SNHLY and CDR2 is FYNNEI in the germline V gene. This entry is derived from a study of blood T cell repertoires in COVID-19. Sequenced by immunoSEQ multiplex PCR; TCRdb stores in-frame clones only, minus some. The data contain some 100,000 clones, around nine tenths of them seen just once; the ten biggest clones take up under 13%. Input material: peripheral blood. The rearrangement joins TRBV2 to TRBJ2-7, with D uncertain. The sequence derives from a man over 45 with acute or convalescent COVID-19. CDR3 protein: CASSLVPYEQYF. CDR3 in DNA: TGTGCCAGCAGCCTCGTTCCGTACGAGCAGTACTTC.